This entry lists 23 T cell receptor beta chains sequenced from one sample in a study of CD8+CD57+ T cells in acquired aplastic anemia. Genomic DNA acted as the template from which TCR beta VDJ combination and CDR3 sequence profiling were carried out. TCRdb passed the reads through MiXCR, listing each CDR3 protein once. There are 60,000 or so distinct CDR3 sequences in the sample; roughly 58% occur only once, and 2% to 2.5% lies in the top ten. Sequenced input: sorted CD4+, CD8+, or CD8+CD57+ T cells (not recorded which) from PBMCs. These receptors were obtained from a human donor in good health, serving as a control.

V usage is TRBV2 and J usage is TRBJ2-7; a weak D match, TRBD2 (6 bases). This CDR3 comprises 11 residues. Germline loops: CDR1 SNHLY, CDR2 FYNNEI. V was shortened by 6 bases and J by 3 bases, with 6 bases between the two germline ends. CDR3 coding DNA: TGTGCCAGCAGGGGAGGCTACGAGCAGTACTTC. Translating it yields CASRGGYEQYF.

The chain employs TRBV7-2 and TRBJ1-6, with no clear D. The V gene's germline CDR1 is SGHTA and CDR2 FQGNSA. The CDR3 length is 14 residues. The germline V and J ends were trimmed by 4 bases and 2 bases, with 6 bases remaining between them. The CDR3 here is CASSSEPYNSPLHF. DNA of the CDR3: TGTGCCAGCAGCTCTGAACCCTATAATTCACCCCTCCACTTT.

This clonotype showed up just once. The genes are TRBV19 and TRBJ1-5; D perhaps matches TRBD1 (5 bases). The ends were cut back, 7 bases at V and 7 bases at J, with 14 bases in the middle. Germline V gene lookup returns CDR1 LNHDA and CDR2 SQIVND (reference sequence). This CDR3 has 13 amino acids. The CDR3 bases are TGTGCCAGTATCACCGGGGGGAGGCAGCCCCAGCATTTT. Amino acids: CASITGGRQPQHF.

The rearrangement joins TRBV7-8 to TRBJ2-5, with D perhaps matching TRBD1 or TRBD2 (5 bases each). Germline CDR1 SGHVS, CDR2 FQNEAQ. This CDR3 comprises 15 residues. Trimming removed 7 bases from V and 7 bases from J, with 22 bases in between. CDR3 in DNA: TGTGCCAGCATCGACCGACAGACACCTCGGGGGACCCAGTACTTC. Its translation is CASIDRQTPRGTQYF.

The V and J genes are TRBV24-1 and TRBJ2-5, with a tentative D call TRBD1 (5 bases). Germline V lookup: CDR1 KGHDR, CDR2 SFDVKD. Trimming shortened V by 4 bases and J by 4 bases, and 15 bases separated the two germline ends. The CDR3 runs 15 residues. CDR3 amino acids: CATSDARKRGETQYF. CDR3 in DNA: TGTGCCACCAGTGACGCCAGAAAAAGGGGAGAGACCCAGTACTTC.

CDR3 nucleotide sequence: TGTGCCAGCAGCTTGCTGGGGACAGGGAACAATGAGCAGTTCTTC. Residues: CASSLLGTGNNEQFF. The chain carries TRBV7-9 and TRBJ2-1, with TRBD1 matching 9 bases. This CDR3 region has 15 residues. CDR1 SEHNR and CDR2 FQNEAQ come from the germline V gene (reference sequence). With 3 bases clipped from V and 5 bases from J, the junction kept 5 bases outside the gene matches.

The table lists this clonotype with a count of one. An end of the junction does not agree with germline; a read error may underlie this. This chain joins TRBV5-1 and TRBJ2-7, with 8 bases lining up with TRBD1. The CDR3 runs 14 residues. Per germline, CDR1 SGHRS and CDR2 YFSETQ. For the CDR3, the DNA is TGCACCAGCAGCTGGGCGACAGGGGATTACGAGCAGTACTTC. Translating it yields CTSSWATGDYEQYF.

The chain recombines TRBV15 with TRBJ2-1; 10 nucleotides align to TRBD1. V dropped 8 bases and J dropped 8; count of bases not matched to a gene: 9. The germline gives CDR1 LNHNV, CDR2 YYDKDF (reference sequence). This CDR3 is built from 14 residues. The CDR3 region is CATLLDRGRYEQFF. The CDR3 DNA sequence: TGTGCCACCTTGTTGGACAGGGGGAGGTATGAGCAGTTCTTC.

This clonotype was observed a single time. The chain links TRBV5-1 to TRBJ2-1; D is unclear. Germline V CDR1 and CDR2: SGHRS, YFSETQ. The CDR3 extends over 12 amino acids. Trimming removed 4 bases from V and 5 bases from J, with 7 bases in between. CDR3 loop: CASSQTDNEQFF. The CDR3 nucleotides are TGCGCCAGCAGCCAGACTGACAATGAGCAGTTCTTC.

The rearrangement links TRBV7-9 to TRBJ1-1; D is unclear. V was shortened by 9 bases and J by 1 base, with 15 bases between the two germline ends. CDR3 size: 14 residues. CDR1 is SEHNR and CDR2 is FQNEAQ in the germline V gene (reference sequence). The DNA of the CDR3 is TGTGCCAGTCTAAATTCCCGGTGGAACACTGAAGCTTTCTTT. Its translation is CASLNSRWNTEAFF.

CDR3 nucleotide sequence: TGTGCCAGCACTCTTAGGACAGGGAACTATGGCTACACCTTC. This gives the protein CASTLRTGNYGYTF. The chain joins TRBV2 to TRBJ1-2, with 8 bases lining up with TRBD1. The CDR3 loop spans 14 amino acids. Germline V gene data show CDR1 as SNHLY and CDR2 as FYNNEI. With 7 bases clipped from V and 2 bases from J, the junction kept 6 bases outside the gene matches.

This clonotype was seen at least ten times. The chain employs TRBV9 and TRBJ2-1; 8 positions match TRBD2. CDR3 length equals 21 residues. V was pared by 0 bases and J by 0 bases, with 17 bases of the junction left unmatched. Germline V CDR1 and CDR2: SGDLS, YYNGEE. In nucleotides, the CDR3 is TGTGCCAGCAGCGTAGACGGTAGAGGGCTAGCGGGTGGGCTCTCCTACAATGAGCAGTTCTTC. Translating gives CASSVDGRGLAGGLSYNEQFF. The variable domain in full, with the rest retrieved from reference TRBV9 and TRBJ2-1, is DSGVTQTPKHLITATGQRVTLRCSPRSGDLSVYWYQQSLDQGLQFLIQYYNGEERAKGNILERFSAQQFPDLHSELNLSSLELGDSALYFCASSVDGRGLAGGLSYNEQFFGPGTRLTVL.

V gene TRBV5-1 combines with J gene TRBJ2-5; a possible D gene is TRBD2 (6 bases). Trimming took 4 bases from V and 1 from J, leaving 11 bases between them. Germline CDR1 is SGHRS and CDR2 is YFSETQ. This CDR3 is built from 14 residues. CDR3 loop: CASSVGLVQETQYF. In nucleotides, the CDR3 is TGCGCCAGCAGCGTGGGACTTGTCCAAGAGACCCAGTACTTC. The full variable domain, its missing parts supplied by reference TRBV5-1 and TRBJ2-5, is KAGVTQTPRYLIKTRGQQVTLSCSPISGHRSVSWYQQTPGQGLQFLFEYFSETQRNKGNFPGRFSGRQFSNSRSEMNVSTLELGDSALYLCASSVGLVQETQYFGPGTRLLVL.

This clonotype was counted ten times or more. V and J are TRBV5-1 and TRBJ1-1; TRBD1 aligns across 7 bases. The junction had 13 bases not matched to a gene; V was cut back by 5 bases and J by 3 bases. The CDR3 totals 16 residues. CDR1 is SGHRS and CDR2 is YFSETQ in the germline V gene. The CDR3 coding sequence is TGCGCCAGCAGTTATGACAGGGCCCTCGGGGACACTGAAGCTTTCTTT. The encoded protein is CASSYDRALGDTEAFF.

This clonotype has more than one count but fewer than ten. The junction does not match germline at one end; this may be a read error. The chain combines TRBV27 with TRBJ2-3; D gene ambiguous. The germline CDR1 and CDR2 sequences are MNHEY and SMNVEV (reference sequence). The CDR3 runs to 14 residues. Here the CDR3 DNA reads TGTGCCGGCAGTTTTCGAGAGGGCACAGATACGCAGTATTTT. It translates to CAGSFREGTDTQYF.

For the CDR3, the DNA is TGCGCCAGCAGCCAAGAAGGTCGTGGGGGTAGTGAGCAGTTCTTC. It yields the protein CASSQEGRGGSEQFF. The V call is TRBV10-1, the J call TRBJ2-1; D possibly matches TRBD1 or TRBD2 (5 bases each). The CDR3 is made up of 15 amino acids. Per the germline V gene, CDR1 is WNHNN and CDR2 is SYGVQD (reference sequence). The V and J ends lost 6 bases and 9 bases respectively, with 21 bases between them.

This rearrangement joins TRBV2 to TRBJ2-3; D unresolved. The CDR3 runs 13 residues. Germline CDR1 and CDR2: SNHLY and FYNNEI. Trimming stripped 7 bases from V and 2 bases from J, with 10 bases between. The CDR3, as DNA: TGTGCCAGCAAGAGTAGGATCACAGATACGCAGTATTTT. Translating it yields CASKSRITDTQYF. Full variable domain (missing parts from reference TRBV2 and TRBJ2-3): EPEVTQTPSHQVTQMGQEVILRCVPISNHLYFYWYRQILGQKVEFLVSFYNNEISEKSEIFDDQFSVERPDGSNFTLKIRSTKLEDSAMYFCASKSRITDTQYFGPGTRLTVL.

This clonotype has just a few counts. The chain carries TRBV18 and TRBJ2-1; tentatively, D is TRBD2 (6 bases). V was pared by 3 bases and J by 4 bases, with 19 bases between. The germline V gene has CDR1 KGHSH and CDR2 LQKENI. This CDR3 spans 17 amino acids. CDR3 amino acids: CASSPTLGTGGYNEQFF. For the CDR3, the DNA is TGTGCCAGCTCACCTACTCTTGGGACTGGAGGGTACAATGAGCAGTTCTTC.

A note on this clonotype: Sequence at one end of the junction differs from germline and may be a read error. The chain combines TRBV7-7 with TRBJ2-5; the D gene is possibly TRBD2 (5 bases). CDR3 size: 14 residues. From germline, CDR1 is SSHAT and CDR2 FNYEAQ (reference sequence). The CDR3: CASSLPDGMKTQYF. CDR3 sequence (DNA): TGTGCTAGCAGCTTACCCGACGGGATGAAGACCCAGTACTTC.

The chain uses TRBV20-1 and TRBJ1-4, with unresolved D. The germline gives CDR1 DFQATT, CDR2 SNEGSKA (reference sequence). This CDR3 contains 13 residues. V lost 3 bases, J lost 6 bases, and 11 bases lay in between. CDR3 loop: CSASPPADEKLFF. In DNA form, the CDR3 reads TGCAGTGCTAGTCCCCCGGCGGATGAAAAACTGTTTTTT.

This clonotype was seen many times. This chain joins TRBV7-2 and TRBJ1-5; tentative D call: TRBD1 (6 bases). The CDR3 loop spans 18 amino acids. Germline V gene data show CDR1 as SGHTA and CDR2 as FQGNSA. The V end lost 7 bases, the J end lost 0 bases, and 22 bases lay between the germline ends. CDR3 nucleotide sequence: TGTGCCAGCACCAGGGTAGGGGGGCTGTGGAATAGCAATCAGCCCCAGCATTTT. Translating it yields CASTRVGGLWNSNQPQHF. Full variable domain (remainder filled in from reference TRBV7-2 and TRBJ1-5): GAGVSQSPSNKVTEKGKDVELRCDPISGHTALYWYRQSLGQGLEFLIYFQGNSAPDKSGLPSDRFSAERTGGSVSTLTIQRTQQEDSAVYLCASTRVGGLWNSNQPQHFGDGTRLSIL.

This clonotype was counted many times. The chain couples TRBV20-1 to TRBJ1-1; D is ambiguous. V lost 3 bases and J lost 6, with 8 bases in between. The germline CDR1 and CDR2 sequences are DFQATT and SNEGSKA (reference sequence). CDR3 length: 11 residues. CDR3 in amino acids: CSASARAEAFF. The CDR3 DNA sequence: TGCAGTGCTAGCGCCCGGGCTGAAGCTTTCTTT.

The chain is built from TRBV2 and TRBJ2-5; D may correspond to TRBD1 or TRBD2 (5 bases each). The CDR3 extends over 14 amino acids. CDR1 and CDR2 from the germline V gene are SNHLY and FYNNEI. V lost 8 bases to trimming and J lost 1 base, with 14 bases between them. CDR3 sequence reads: CASGPGTCQETQYF. The DNA for the CDR3 is TGTGCCAGCGGACCCGGGACCTGCCAAGAGACCCAGTACTTC.